Described below is a single T cell receptor beta chain sequence and its context. Primers included in the PCR were 60 Vbeta and 13 Jbeta primers. TCRdb's table, derived via immunoSEQ multiplex PCR, lists solely in-frame clones and lacks some. The sample consists of about 200,000 clones, roughly 80% of them appearing once. This sample was included in a study of cytomegalovirus exposure and HLA in healthy donors. The sequenced material came from PBMCs. The TCR was taken from a male donor in good health and CMV-seropositive.

CDR3 protein: CASSLVPELPPETQYF. The CDR3 DNA reads as TGTGCCAGCAGCTTAGTACCCGAACTACCCCCAGAGACCCAGTACTTC. The rearrangement links TRBV7-2 to TRBJ2-5; D call uncertain. The length of the CDR3 is 16 residues. CDR1 is SGHTA, CDR2 FQGNSA, per germline. V lost 1 base and J lost 4, with 16 bases in between. Full variable domain (outside the CDR3, taken from reference TRBV7-2 and TRBJ2-5): GAGVSQSPSNKVTEKGKDVELRCDPISGHTALYWYRQSLGQGLEFLIYFQGNSAPDKSGLPSDRFSAERTGGSVSTLTIQRTQQEDSAVYLCASSLVPELPPETQYFGPGTRLLVL.